Listed below are T cell receptor beta chains from one sample, sequenced in a study of T cells after yellow fever vaccination. MiXCR, applied by TCRdb to the 5' RACE reads, yields one record per CDR3 protein. The sample has around 180,000 distinct CDR3 sequences, approximately 6% seen once. This sample comprised CD4+ T cells sorted from PBMCs, obtained on the day of the first yellow fever vaccination. These receptors all come from a young man who received the YFV17D yellow fever vaccine. CDR3s include the opening cysteine and the closing phenylalanine or tryptophan. A D gene is named only where the DNA matches it firmly. Expanded clones are given a class, and other clones once, few, many or no size at all.

many | TRBJ2-1 | TRBV14 | TRBD2 | CASSYITGGRYNNEQFF | TGTGCCAGCAGTTACATCACGGGGGGGCGATACAACAATGAGCAGTTCTTC
few | TRBJ2-1 | TRBV5-1 | - | CASSLAGRRTYNEQFF | TGCGCCAGCAGCTTGGCCGGCAGGAGAACCTACAATGAGCAGTTCTTC
- | TRBJ2-1 | TRBV4-2 | TRBD2 | CTSSRTSGEGGGADEQFF | TGTACCAGCAGCCGTACGTCGGGTGAGGGCGGGGGGGCTGATGAGCAGTTCTTC
many | TRBJ2-2 | TRBV6-1 | - | CASSEPNTGELFF | TGTGCCAGCAGTGAACCAAACACCGGGGAGCTGTTTTTT
few | TRBJ1-1 | TRBV4-3 | - | CASSQEVGPGLNTEAFF | TGCGCCAGCAGCCAAGAAGTGGGGCCAGGGCTAAACACTGAAGCTTTCTTT
many | TRBJ1-4 | TRBV12-3/TRBV12-4 | - | CASSLGQLEKLFF | TGTGCCAGCAGTTTAGGACAACTTGAAAAACTGTTTTTT
many | TRBJ2-3 | TRBV7-9 | - | CASSPTWGDTQYF | TGTGCCAGCAGCCCCACCTGGGGGGATACGCAGTATTTT
few | TRBJ2-7 | TRBV5-4 | TRBD1 | CASSIGPTGEIDYEQYF | TGTGCCAGCAGCATTGGTCCGACAGGGGAAATAGATTACGAGCAGTACTTC
- | TRBJ2-1 | TRBV13 | - | CASSYLGTSGYNEQFF | TGTGCCAGCAGCTATCTCGGGACTTCCGGCTACAATGAGCAGTTCTTC
many | TRBJ2-1 | TRBV6-2/TRBV6-3 | - | CASRNFGSYNEQFF | TGTGCCAGCAGGAATTTCGGATCCTACAATGAGCAGTTCTTC
many | TRBJ2-3 | TRBV10-3 | - | CAIRDSSTDTQYF | TGTGCCATCCGGGACTCTAGCACAGATACGCAGTATTTT
many | TRBJ2-6 | TRBV4-1 | - | CASSPAPLTSRGSGANVLTF | TGCGCCAGCAGCCCCGCGCCATTGACAAGCCGAGGATCTGGGGCCAACGTCCTGACTTTC
many | TRBJ2-7 | TRBV25-1 | - | CASTKNSLYEQYF | TGTGCCAGCACTAAAAATTCTCTCTACGAGCAGTACTTC
- | TRBJ1-5 | TRBV2 | - | CASSDAGRGQPQHF | TGTGCCAGCAGTGACGCCGGGCGGGGGCAGCCCCAGCATTTT
many | TRBJ1-2 | TRBV10-3 | - | CAITDTYGYTF | TGTGCCATCACAGACACCTATGGCTACACCTTC
few | TRBJ1-5 | TRBV11-2 | - | CASSLSFTRGEPQHF | TGTGCCAGCAGCTTGTCCTTCACTCGTGGGGAGCCCCAGCATTTT
few | TRBJ1-5 | TRBV6-2/TRBV6-3 | TRBD1 | CASSPGPNRGKVYSNQPQHF | TGTGCCAGCAGCCCGGGGCCCAACAGGGGGAAGGTTTATAGCAATCAGCCCCAGCATTTT
- | TRBJ2-5 | TRBV30 | - | CAWSVSQTQYF | TGTGCCTGGAGTGTCTCCCAGACCCAGTACTTC
many | TRBJ2-3 | TRBV3-1 | TRBD2 | CASSQYLAGTTDTQYF | TGTGCCAGCAGCCAGTATCTAGCGGGGACCACAGATACGCAGTATTTT
many | TRBJ2-6 | TRBV5-1 | - | CASSSGPSGANVLTF | TGCGCCAGCAGTAGTGGACCCTCTGGGGCCAACGTCCTGACTTTC